This TCR beta chain was retrieved from a study of shared clonotypes between healthy human individuals (dated by TCRdb to the early 2020s). Study-level background: The cohort comprised two women and three men aged 18 to 49 years. Leukapheresis yielded between about 0.8 and 9.5 billion PBMCs per donor. Different laboratories and diverse techniques were used to prepare libraries and sequence TCR repertoires, to increase sequencing depth and limit assay-specific biases. For each donor, CD4 naive and CD4 memory were each given three plates, CD8 naive was given two plates, and CD8 memory was given one plate. The study deeply sequenced blood TCR repertoires of about 5 healthy adults to estimate repertoire size and the extent of clonotype sharing between individuals.

Using the deep immunoSEQ assay, TCR CDR3 regions were amplified from genomic DNA by multiplex PCR. For each cell subset, the extracted genomic DNA was distributed evenly across all wells of several immunoSEQ 96-well plates, and each plate served as one replicate. Each replicate PCR for sorted subsets received 200 ng genomic DNA, equal to about 29,000 T cell genomes. Purified libraries were quantified with a Qubit 3.0 fluorometer, sized on a Bioanalyzer 2100, and re-quantified with the KAPA Library Quantification kit. Every immunoSEQ 96-well plate was sequenced on a separate single-read 150-cycle Illumina NextSeq 550 flow cell. In the paper's pipeline: The immunoSEQ output contained only junctional sequences without quality scores, so filtering could not match that applied to full-length reads. Sequences were annotated with PyIR, a Python wrapper for IgBLAST v1.9, and V/J genes and CDR3 were assigned using IMGT germline references. Reads were filtered out if the reads had weak V/J assignments (E-value above 1e-6), no CDR3, stop codons, out-of-frame junctions, or ambiguous translated residues. A V3J clonotype was defined by an identical inferred V gene, J gene, and CDR3 amino acid sequence. Percentage overlap between repertoires was computed as shared unique clonotypes divided by the size of the smaller repertoire. RTK rarefaction, the Chao1 estimator, and Recon v2.1 estimates of unobserved clonotypes were used to assess repertoire richness. Generation probabilities were computed with OLGA for all TCRbeta clonotypes obtained by the gDNA method from a handful of donors. The table comes from immuneACCESS by way of TCRdb, which keeps in-frame sequences with V and J called. Part of the clones is missing from these tables; in studies checked, under half for an unresolved V gene and the rest for unknown reasons. Clonal size and the V and J genes are those of that table, whereas D and trimming came from the DNA. The sample table shows 2.3 million or so clones, and approximately 93% are seen once. The ten largest clonotypes hold under 0.45% of the sample.

To note about this clone: This clone's antigen is unknown. Base qualities are missing; no much larger clone stands one base away.

The germline V gene encodes CDR1 LNHDA and CDR2 SQIVND (reference sequence). Reading from cysteine to phenylalanine, the CDR3 counts 16 amino acids. Kept here is only the CDR3 DNA, which spans 48 bases and is read in frame from base 1. V and J are trimmed by 8 bases and 2 bases, and the gene matches miss 11 bases of the junction. Study-wide findings and limitations: Clonotypes shared by all four sorted-subset donors showed higher generation probabilities than non-shared clonotypes. Across four donors, 5% to 6% of naive CD4, around 3.3% of naive CD8, roughly 2.2% of memory CD4, and 0.4% of memory CD8 clonotypes were shared. Pairwise subsampling indicated that sequencing depth was expected to affect the degree of clonotype sharing among donors. Because the study included only a small number of donors, the genetic and exposure-history diversity represented was limited. Naive subsets generally had larger estimated clonotype richness than memory subsets. Rarefaction of sorted-subset datasets indicated incomplete sequencing despite the large sequencing depth. Sampling was limited to blood, and TCR repertoires in tissue likely differ from TCR repertoires in blood.

Healthy HIV-negative adults with no recently reported acute infections or vaccinations were included as donors. Only Caucasian adults living in Nashville, Tennessee, USA were represented among the donors. CD4+ T cells were enriched by magnetic negative selection, after which naive cells were positively selected on CD45RA and the negative fraction was taken as the memory subset. Blood was collected by leukapheresis, and PBMCs were isolated by Ficoll-Histopaque density gradient centrifugation and then cryopreserved in liquid nitrogen vapor phase. Purity and quantity of every magnetically sorted T cell population were checked by analytical flow cytometry. Genomic DNA was isolated from each sorted fraction and quantified by UV absorbance on a Nanodrop 2000c.

The chain is encoded by TRBV19 joined to TRBJ2-1; 8 middle bases align to TRBD2. The sample consisted of naive CD4+ T cells from PBMCs. The cell subset or site label for this specimen denotes: CD45RA+ positively selected. The TCR comes from a man between 18 and 35 years old in good health. Some clones in this sample may be carry-over from other donors' samples. The nucleotide sequence reads as follows: TGTGCCAGTGGAAGGGGTACTAGCGGAGCCTACAATGAGCAGTTCTTC. This gives the protein CASGRGTSGAYNEQFF. The CDR3 plus the reference TRBV19 and TRBJ2-1 genes for the other parts give the full variable domain: DGGITQSPKYLFRKEGQNVTLSCEQNLNHDAMYWYRQDPGQGLRLIYYSQIVNDFQKGDIAEGYSVSREKKESFPLTVTSAQKNPTAFYLCASGRGTSGAYNEQFFGPGTRLTVL.